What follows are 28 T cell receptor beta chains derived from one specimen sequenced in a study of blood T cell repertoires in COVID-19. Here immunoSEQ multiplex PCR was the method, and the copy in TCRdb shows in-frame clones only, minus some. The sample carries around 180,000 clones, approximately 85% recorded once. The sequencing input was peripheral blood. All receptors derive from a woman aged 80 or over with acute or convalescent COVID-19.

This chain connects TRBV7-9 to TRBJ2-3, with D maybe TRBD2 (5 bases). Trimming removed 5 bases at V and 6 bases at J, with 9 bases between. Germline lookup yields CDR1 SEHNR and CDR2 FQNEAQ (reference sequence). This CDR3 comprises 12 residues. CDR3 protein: CASSEAVDTQYF. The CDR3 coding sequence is TGTGCCAGCAGCGAAGCGGTCGATACGCAGTATTTT. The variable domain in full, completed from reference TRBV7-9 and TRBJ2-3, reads DTGVSQNPRHKITKRGQNVTFRCDPISEHNRLYWYRQTLGQGPEFLTYFQNEAQLEKSRLLSDRFSAERPKGSFSTLEIQRTEQGDSAMYLCASSEAVDTQYFGPGTRLTVL.

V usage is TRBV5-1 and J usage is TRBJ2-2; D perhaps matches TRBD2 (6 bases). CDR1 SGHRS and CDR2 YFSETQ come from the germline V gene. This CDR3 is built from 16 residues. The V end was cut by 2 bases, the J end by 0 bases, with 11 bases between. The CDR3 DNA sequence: TGCGCCAGCAGCTTTAGGCGGGGCTCGAACACCGGGGAGCTGTTTTTT. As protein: CASSFRRGSNTGELFF. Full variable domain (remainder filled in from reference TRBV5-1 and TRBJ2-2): KAGVTQTPRYLIKTRGQQVTLSCSPISGHRSVSWYQQTPGQGLQFLFEYFSETQRNKGNFPGRFSGRQFSNSRSEMNVSTLELGDSALYLCASSFRRGSNTGELFFGEGSRLTVL.

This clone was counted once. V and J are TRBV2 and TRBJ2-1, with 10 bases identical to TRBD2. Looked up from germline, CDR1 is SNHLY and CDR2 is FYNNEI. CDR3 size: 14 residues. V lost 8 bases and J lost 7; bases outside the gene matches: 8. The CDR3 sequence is CASGLAGVLNEQFF. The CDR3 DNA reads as TGTGCCAGCGGGCTAGCGGGAGTGTTGAATGAGCAGTTCTTC.

The CDR3 DNA reads as TGTGCCAGCAGCTTCGGTCAGAACAGCAGGGGGGCCACCGGGGAGCTGTTTTTT. This codes for CASSFGQNSRGATGELFF. The chain uses TRBV7-2 and TRBJ2-2, with a weak D call TRBD1 (7 bases). Per the germline V gene, CDR1 is SGHTA and CDR2 is FQGNSA. With 3 bases removed from V and 4 bases from J, the gap between germline ends came to 21 bases. This CDR3 spans 18 amino acids. Full variable domain (rest looked up from reference TRBV7-2 and TRBJ2-2): GAGVSQSPSNKVTEKGKDVELRCDPISGHTALYWYRQSLGQGLEFLIYFQGNSAPDKSGLPSDRFSAERTGGSVSTLTIQRTQQEDSAVYLCASSFGQNSRGATGELFFGEGSRLTVL.

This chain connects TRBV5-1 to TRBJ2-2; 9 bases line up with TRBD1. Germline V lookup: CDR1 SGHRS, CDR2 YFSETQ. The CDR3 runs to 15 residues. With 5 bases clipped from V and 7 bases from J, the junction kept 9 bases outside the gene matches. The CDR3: CASSPTGTGNGELFF. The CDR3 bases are TGCGCCAGCAGTCCCACCGGGACAGGGAACGGGGAGCTGTTTTTT.

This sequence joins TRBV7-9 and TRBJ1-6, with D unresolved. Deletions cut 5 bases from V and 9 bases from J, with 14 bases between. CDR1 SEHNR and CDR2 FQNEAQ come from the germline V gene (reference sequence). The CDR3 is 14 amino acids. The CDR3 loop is CASSPNTATSPLHF. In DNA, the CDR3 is TGTGCCAGCAGCCCGAATACAGCTACTTCACCCCTCCACTTT.

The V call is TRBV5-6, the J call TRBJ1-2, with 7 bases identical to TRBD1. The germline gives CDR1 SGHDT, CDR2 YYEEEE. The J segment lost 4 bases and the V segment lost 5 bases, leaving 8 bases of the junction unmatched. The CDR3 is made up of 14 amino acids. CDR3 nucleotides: TGTGCCAGCAGGTATGACAGGGTTGGCTATGGCTACACCTTC. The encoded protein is CASRYDRVGYGYTF. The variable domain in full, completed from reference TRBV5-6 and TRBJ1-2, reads DAGVTQSPTHLIKTRGQQVTLRCSPKSGHDTVSWYQQALGQGPQFIFQYYEEEERQRGNFPDRFSGHQFPNYSSELNVNALLLGDSALYLCASRYDRVGYGYTFGSGTRLTVV.

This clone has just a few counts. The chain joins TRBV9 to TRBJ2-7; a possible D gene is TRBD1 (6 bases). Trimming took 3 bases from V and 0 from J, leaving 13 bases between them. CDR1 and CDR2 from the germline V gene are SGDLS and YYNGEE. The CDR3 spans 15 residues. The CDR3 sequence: CASSARGQHSYEQYF. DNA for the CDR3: TGTGCCAGCAGCGCCCGAGGACAGCACTCCTACGAGCAGTACTTC. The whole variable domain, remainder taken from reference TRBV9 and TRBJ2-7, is DSGVTQTPKHLITATGQRVTLRCSPRSGDLSVYWYQQSLDQGLQFLIQYYNGEERAKGNILERFSAQQFPDLHSELNLSSLELGDSALYFCASSARGQHSYEQYFGPGTRLTVT.

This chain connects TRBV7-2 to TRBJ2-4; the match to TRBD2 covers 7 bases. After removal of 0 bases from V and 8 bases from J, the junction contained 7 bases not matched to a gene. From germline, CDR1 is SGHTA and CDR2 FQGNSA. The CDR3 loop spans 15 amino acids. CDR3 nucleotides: TGTGCCAGCAGCTTAGCCCCGGGACTAAGAGACATTCAGTACTTC. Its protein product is CASSLAPGLRDIQYF.

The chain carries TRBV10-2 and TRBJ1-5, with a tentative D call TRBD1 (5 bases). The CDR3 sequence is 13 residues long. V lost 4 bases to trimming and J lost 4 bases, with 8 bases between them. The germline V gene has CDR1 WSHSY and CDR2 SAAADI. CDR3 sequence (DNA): TGCGCCAGCAGTGGACAGCTTAATCAGCCCCAGCATTTT. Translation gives CASSGQLNQPQHF.

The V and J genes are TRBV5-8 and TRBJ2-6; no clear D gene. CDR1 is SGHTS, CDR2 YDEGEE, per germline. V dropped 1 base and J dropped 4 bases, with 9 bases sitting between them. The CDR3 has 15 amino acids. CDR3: CASSLRASGANVLTF. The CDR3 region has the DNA TGTGCCAGCAGCTTGAGAGCGTCCGGGGCCAACGTCCTGACTTTC.

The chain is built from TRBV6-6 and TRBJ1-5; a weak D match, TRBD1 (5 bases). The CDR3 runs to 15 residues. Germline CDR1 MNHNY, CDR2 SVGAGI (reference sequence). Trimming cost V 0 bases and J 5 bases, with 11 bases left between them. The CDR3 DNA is TGTGCCAGCAGTTACTCGGGGGAGGGTTATCAGCCCCAGCATTTT. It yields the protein CASSYSGEGYQPQHF.

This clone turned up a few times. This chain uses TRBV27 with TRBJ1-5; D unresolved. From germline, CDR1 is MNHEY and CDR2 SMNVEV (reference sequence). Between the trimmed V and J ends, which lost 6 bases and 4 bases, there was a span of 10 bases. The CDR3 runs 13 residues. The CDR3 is CASSLWPNQPQHF. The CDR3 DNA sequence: TGTGCCAGCAGCCTCTGGCCAAATCAGCCCCAGCATTTT.

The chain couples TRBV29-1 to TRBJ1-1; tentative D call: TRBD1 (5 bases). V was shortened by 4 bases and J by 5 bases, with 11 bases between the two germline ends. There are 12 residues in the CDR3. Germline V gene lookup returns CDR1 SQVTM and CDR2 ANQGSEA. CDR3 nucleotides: TGCAGCGTTGTACAAGGGGTAACTGAAGCTTTCTTT. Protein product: CSVVQGVTEAFF.

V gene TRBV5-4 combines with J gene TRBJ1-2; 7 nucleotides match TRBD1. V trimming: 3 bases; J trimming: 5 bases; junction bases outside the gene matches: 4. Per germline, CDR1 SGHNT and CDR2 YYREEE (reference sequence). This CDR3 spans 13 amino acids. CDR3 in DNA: TGTGCCAGCAGCTGGACAGGTGGATATGGCTACACCTTC. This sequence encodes CASSWTGGYGYTF.

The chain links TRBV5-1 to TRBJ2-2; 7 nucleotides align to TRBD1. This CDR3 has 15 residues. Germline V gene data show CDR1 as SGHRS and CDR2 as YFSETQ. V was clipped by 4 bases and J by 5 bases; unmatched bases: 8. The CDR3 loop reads CASSPGAQGTGELFF. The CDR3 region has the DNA TGCGCCAGCAGCCCCGGGGCACAGGGGACCGGGGAGCTGTTTTTT.

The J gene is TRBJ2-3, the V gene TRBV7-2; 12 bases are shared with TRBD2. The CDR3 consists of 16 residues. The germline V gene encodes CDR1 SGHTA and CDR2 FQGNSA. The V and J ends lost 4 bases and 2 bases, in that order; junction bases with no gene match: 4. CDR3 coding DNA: TGTGCCAGCAGCTACGGACTAGCGGGACTCACAGATACGCAGTATTTT. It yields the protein CASSYGLAGLTDTQYF.

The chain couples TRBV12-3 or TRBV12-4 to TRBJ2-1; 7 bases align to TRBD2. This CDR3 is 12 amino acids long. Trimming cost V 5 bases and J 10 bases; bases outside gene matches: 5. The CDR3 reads CASSSGTLEQFF. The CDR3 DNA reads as TGTGCCAGCAGTAGCGGGACTCTGGAGCAGTTCTTC.

CDR3 protein: CAARGTVSSNQPQHF. The CDR3 bases are TGTGCGGCACGGGGGACAGTATCTAGCAATCAGCCCCAGCATTTT. The chain combines TRBV6-5 with TRBJ1-5; 7 bases agree with TRBD1. The CDR3 length is 15 residues. Germline lookup yields CDR1 MNHEY and CDR2 SVGAGI.

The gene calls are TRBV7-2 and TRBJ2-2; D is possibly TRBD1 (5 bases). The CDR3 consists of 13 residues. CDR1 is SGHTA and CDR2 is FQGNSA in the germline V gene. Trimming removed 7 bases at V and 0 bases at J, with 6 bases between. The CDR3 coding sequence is TGTGCCAGCAAGGGGTCGAACACCGGGGAGCTGTTTTTT. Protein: CASKGSNTGELFF.

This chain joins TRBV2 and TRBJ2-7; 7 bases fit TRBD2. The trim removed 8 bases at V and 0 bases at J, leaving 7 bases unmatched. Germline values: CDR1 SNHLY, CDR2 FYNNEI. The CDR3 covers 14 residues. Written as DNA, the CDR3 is TGTGCCAGCTCCCCCGGGGGGATCTCCTACGAGCAGTACTTC. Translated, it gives CASSPGGISYEQYF.

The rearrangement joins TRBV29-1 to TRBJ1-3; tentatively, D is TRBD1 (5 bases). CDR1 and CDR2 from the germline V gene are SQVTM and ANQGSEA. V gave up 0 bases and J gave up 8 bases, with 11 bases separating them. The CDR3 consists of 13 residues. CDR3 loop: CSVEDQRGDTIYF. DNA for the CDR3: TGCAGCGTTGAAGATCAAAGGGGTGACACCATATATTTT.

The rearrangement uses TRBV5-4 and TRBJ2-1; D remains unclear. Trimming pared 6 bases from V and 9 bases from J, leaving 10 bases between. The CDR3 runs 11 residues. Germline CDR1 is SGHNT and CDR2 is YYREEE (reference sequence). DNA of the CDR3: TGTGCCAGCACCCTTCCCCGTGAGCAGTTCTTC. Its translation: CASTLPREQFF. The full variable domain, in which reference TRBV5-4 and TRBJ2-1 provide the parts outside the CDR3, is ETGVTQSPTHLIKTRGQQVTLRCSSQSGHNTVSWYQQALGQGPQFIFQYYREEENGRGNFPPRFSGLQFPNYSSELNVNALELDDSALYLCASTLPREQFFGPGTRLTVL.

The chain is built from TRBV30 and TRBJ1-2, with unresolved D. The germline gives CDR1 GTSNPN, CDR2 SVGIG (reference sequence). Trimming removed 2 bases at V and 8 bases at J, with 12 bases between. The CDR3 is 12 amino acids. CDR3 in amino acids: CAWSPGDGGYTF. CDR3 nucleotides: TGTGCCTGGAGTCCCGGAGATGGGGGCTACACCTTC.

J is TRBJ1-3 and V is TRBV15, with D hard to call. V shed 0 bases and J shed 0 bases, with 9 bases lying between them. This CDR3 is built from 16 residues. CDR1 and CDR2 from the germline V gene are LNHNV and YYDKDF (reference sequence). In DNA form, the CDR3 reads TGTGCCACCAGCAGAGATCGAGGAAACTCTGGAAACACCATATATTTT. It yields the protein CATSRDRGNSGNTIYF.

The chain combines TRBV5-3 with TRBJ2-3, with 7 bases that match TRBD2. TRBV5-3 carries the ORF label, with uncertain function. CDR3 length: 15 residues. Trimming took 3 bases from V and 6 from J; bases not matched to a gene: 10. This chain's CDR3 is CARSCGGGGTDTQYF. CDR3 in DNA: TGTGCCAGAAGCTGCGGCGGGGGAGGAACGGATACGCAGTATTTT.

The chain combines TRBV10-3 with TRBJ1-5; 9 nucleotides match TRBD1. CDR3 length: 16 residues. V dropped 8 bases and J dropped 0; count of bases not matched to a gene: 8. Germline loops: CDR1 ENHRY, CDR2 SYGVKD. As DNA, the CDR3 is TGTGCCATCTCGGGACAGGGAGGGTCTAGCAATCAGCCCCAGCATTTT. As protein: CAISGQGGSSNQPQHF.

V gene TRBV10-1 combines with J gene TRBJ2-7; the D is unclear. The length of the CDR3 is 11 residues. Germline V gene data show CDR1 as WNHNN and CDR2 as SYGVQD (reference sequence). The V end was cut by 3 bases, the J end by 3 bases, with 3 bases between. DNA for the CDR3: TGCGCCAGCAGTGACGGCTACGAGCAGTACTTC. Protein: CASSDGYEQYF.